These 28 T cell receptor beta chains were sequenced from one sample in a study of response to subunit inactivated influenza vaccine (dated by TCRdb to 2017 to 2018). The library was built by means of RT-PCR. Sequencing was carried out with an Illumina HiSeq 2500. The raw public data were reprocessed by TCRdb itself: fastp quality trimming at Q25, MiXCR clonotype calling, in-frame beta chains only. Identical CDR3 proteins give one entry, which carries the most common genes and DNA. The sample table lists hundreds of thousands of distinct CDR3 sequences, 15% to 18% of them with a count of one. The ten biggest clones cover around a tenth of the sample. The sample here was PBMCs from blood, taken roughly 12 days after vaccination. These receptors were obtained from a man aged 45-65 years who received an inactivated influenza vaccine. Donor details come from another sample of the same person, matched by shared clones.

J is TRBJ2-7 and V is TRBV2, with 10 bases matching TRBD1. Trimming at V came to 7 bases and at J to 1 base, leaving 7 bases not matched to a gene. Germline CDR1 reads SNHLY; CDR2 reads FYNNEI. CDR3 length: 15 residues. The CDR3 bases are TGTGCCAGCATCTCCCGGGACAGGGGTTCCTACGAGCAGTACTTC. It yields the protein CASISRDRGSYEQYF.

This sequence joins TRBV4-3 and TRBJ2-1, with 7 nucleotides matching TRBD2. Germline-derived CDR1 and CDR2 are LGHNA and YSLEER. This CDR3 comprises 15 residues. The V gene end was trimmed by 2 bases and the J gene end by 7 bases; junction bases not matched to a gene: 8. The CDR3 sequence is CASSQLVLGGNEQFF. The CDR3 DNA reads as TGCGCCAGCAGCCAACTAGTTTTGGGGGGGAATGAGCAGTTCTTC.

The CDR3 region is CASNSGQGETQYF. The CDR3 DNA reads TGCGCCAGCAACTCGGGACAGGGAGAGACCCAGTACTTC. The J gene is TRBJ2-5, the V gene TRBV5-1, with 9 bases fitting TRBD1. The CDR3 extends over 13 amino acids. V dropped 6 bases and J dropped 4; count of bases not matched to a gene: 4. From germline, CDR1 is SGHRS and CDR2 YFSETQ.

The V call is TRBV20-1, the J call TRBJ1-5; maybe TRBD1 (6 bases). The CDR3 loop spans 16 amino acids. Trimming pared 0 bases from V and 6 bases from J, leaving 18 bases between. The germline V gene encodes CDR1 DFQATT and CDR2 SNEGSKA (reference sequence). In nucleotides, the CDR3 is TGCAGTGCTAGAGAGGGGGGCAGCCCCGGGGTTCAGCCCCAGCATTTT. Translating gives CSAREGGSPGVQPQHF.

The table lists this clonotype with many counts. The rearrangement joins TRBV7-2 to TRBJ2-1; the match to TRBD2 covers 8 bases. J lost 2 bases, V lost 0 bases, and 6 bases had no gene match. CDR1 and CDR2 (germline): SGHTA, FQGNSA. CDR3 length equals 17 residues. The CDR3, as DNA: TGTGCCAGCAGCTTAGCGACAGCGGGGGTTCCCTACAATGAGCAGTTCTTC. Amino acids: CASSLATAGVPYNEQFF.

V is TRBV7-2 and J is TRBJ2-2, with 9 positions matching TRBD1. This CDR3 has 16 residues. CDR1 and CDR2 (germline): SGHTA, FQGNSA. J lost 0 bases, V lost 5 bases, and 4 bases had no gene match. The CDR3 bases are TGTGCCAGCAGCCCCGGACAGGGGCCGAACACCGGGGAGCTGTTTTTT. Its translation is CASSPGQGPNTGELFF.

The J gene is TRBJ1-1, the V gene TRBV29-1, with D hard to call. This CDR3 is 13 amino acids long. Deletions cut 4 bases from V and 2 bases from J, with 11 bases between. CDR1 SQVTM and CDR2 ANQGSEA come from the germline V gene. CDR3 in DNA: TGCAGCGTTGTACCTACAGCCAACACTGAAGCTTTCTTT. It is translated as CSVVPTANTEAFF.

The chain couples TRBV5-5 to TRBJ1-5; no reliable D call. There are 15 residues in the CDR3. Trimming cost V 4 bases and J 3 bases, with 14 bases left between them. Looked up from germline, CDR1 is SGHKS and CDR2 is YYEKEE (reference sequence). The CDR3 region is CASSPLGGINQPQHF. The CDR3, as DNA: TGTGCCAGCAGCCCCTTGGGAGGGATCAATCAGCCCCAGCATTTT.

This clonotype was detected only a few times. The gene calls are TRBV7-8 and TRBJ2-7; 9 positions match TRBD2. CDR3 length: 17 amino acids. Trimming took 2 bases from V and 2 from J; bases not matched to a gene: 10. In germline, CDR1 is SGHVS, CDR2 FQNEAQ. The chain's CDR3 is CASSLPSRTSVTYEQYF. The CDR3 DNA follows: TGTGCCAGCAGCTTACCTTCAAGGACTAGCGTCACCTACGAGCAGTACTTC. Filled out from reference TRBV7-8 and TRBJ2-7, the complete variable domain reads GAGVSQSPRYKVAKRGQDVALRCDPISGHVSLFWYQQALGQGPEFLTYFQNEAQLDKSGLPSDRFFAERPEGSVSTLKIQRTQQEDSAVYLCASSLPSRTSVTYEQYFGPGTRLTVT.

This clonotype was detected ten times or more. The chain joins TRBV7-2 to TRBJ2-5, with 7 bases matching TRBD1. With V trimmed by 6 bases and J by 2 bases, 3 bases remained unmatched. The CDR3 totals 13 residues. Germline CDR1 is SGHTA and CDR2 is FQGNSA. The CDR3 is CASRRTGQETQYF. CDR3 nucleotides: TGTGCCAGCAGACGGACAGGACAAGAGACCCAGTACTTC. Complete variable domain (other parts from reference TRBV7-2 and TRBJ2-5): GAGVSQSPSNKVTEKGKDVELRCDPISGHTALYWYRQSLGQGLEFLIYFQGNSAPDKSGLPSDRFSAERTGGSVSTLTIQRTQQEDSAVYLCASRRTGQETQYFGPGTRLLVL.

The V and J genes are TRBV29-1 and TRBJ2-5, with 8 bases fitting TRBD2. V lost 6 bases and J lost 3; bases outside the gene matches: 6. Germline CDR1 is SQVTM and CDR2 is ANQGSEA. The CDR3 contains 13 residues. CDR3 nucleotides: TGCAGCGTGTCACTAGCGGACAAAGAGACCCAGTACTTC. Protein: CSVSLADKETQYF. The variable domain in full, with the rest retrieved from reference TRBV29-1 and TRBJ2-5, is SAVISQKPSRDICQRGTSLTIQCQVDSQVTMMFWYRQQPGQSLTLIATANQGSEATYESGFVIDKFPISRPNLTFSTLTVSNMSPEDSSIYLCSVSLADKETQYFGPGTRLLVL.

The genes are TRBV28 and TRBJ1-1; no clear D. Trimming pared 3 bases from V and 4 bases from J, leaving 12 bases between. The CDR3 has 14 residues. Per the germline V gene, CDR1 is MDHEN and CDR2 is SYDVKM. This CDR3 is CASSLGHRVTEAFF. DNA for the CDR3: TGTGCCAGCAGTTTGGGCCACCGAGTCACTGAAGCTTTCTTT.

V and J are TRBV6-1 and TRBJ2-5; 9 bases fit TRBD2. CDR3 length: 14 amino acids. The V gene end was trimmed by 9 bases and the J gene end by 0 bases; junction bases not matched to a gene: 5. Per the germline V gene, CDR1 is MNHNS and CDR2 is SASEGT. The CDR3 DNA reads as TGTGCCAGTGCCCCTAGCGGGAACCAAGAGACCCAGTACTTC. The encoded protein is CASAPSGNQETQYF.

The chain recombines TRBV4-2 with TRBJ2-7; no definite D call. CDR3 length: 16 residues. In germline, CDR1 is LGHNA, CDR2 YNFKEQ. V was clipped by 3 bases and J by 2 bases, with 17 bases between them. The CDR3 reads CASSHSQRTDPYEQYF. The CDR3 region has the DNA TGTGCCAGCAGCCACTCTCAAAGGACGGACCCCTACGAGCAGTACTTC.

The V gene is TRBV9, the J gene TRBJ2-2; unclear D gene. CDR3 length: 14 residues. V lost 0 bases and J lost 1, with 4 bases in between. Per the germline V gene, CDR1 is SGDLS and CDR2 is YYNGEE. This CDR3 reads CASSVAGNTGELFF. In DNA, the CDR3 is TGTGCCAGCAGCGTAGCCGGGAACACCGGGGAGCTGTTTTTT.

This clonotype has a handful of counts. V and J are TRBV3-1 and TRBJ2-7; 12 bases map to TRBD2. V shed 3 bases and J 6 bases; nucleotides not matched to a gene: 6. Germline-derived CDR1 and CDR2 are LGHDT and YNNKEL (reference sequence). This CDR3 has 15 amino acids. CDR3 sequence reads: CASSHRLAGASEQYF. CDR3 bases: TGTGCCAGCAGCCACCGACTAGCGGGAGCCTCCGAGCAGTACTTC.

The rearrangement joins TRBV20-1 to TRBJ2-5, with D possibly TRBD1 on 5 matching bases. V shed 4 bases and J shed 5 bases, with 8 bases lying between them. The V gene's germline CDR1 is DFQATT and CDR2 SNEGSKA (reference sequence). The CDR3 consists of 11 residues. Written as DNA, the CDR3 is TGCAGTGCTATGGGGCGGGAGACCCAGTACTTC. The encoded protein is CSAMGRETQYF.

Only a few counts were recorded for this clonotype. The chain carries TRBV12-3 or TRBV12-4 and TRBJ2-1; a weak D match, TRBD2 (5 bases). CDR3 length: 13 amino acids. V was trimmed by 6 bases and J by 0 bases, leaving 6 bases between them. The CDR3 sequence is CASRRDSYNEQFF. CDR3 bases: TGTGCCAGCAGACGGGACTCCTACAATGAGCAGTTCTTC.

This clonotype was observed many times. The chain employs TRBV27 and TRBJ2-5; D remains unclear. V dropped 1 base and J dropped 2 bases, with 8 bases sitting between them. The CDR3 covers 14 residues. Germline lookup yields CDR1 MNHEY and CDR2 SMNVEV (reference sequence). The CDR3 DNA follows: TGTGCCAGCAGTTTATTTAGTGGGCAAGAGACCCAGTACTTC. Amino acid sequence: CASSLFSGQETQYF.

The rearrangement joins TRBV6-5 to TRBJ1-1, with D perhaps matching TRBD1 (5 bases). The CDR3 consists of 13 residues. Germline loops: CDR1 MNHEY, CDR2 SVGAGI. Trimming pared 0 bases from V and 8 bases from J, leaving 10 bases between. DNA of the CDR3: TGTGCCAGCAGTTACTCGAGGACAACCGAAGCTTTCTTT. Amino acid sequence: CASSYSRTTEAFF.

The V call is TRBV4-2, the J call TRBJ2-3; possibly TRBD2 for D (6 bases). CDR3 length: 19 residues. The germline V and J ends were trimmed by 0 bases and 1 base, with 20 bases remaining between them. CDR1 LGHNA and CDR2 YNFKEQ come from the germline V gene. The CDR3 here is CASSQDVRTNARRTDTQYF. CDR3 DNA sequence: TGTGCCAGCAGCCAAGATGTAAGGACTAATGCTAGACGCACAGATACGCAGTATTTT.

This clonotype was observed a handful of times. Written as DNA, the CDR3 is TGTGCCAGCAGTTACCGGCCTTTATTCTACAATGAGCAGTTCTTC. This sequence encodes CASSYRPLFYNEQFF. This chain uses TRBV6-5 with TRBJ2-1; D not resolved. V was cut by 2 bases and J by 3 bases, with 11 bases left in between. The length of the CDR3 is 15 residues. Germline CDR1 reads MNHEY; CDR2 reads SVGAGI.

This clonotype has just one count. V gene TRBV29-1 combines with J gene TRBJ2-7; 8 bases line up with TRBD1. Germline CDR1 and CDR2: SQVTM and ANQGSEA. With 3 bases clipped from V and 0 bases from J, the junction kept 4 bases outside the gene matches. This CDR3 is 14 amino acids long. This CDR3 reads CSVDGTGSSYEQYF. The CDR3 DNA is TGCAGCGTTGATGGGACAGGTAGCTCCTACGAGCAGTACTTC.

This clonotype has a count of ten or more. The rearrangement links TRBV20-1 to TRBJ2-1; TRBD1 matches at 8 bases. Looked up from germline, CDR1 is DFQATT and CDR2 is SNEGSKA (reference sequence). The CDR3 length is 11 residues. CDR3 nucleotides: TGCAGATCGGACAGGGAAAGTGAGCAGTTCTTC. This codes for CRSDRESEQFF.

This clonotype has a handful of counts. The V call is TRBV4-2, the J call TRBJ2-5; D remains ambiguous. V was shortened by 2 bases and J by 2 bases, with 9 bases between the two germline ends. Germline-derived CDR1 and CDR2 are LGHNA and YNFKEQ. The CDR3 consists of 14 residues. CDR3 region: CASSQTGPQETQYF. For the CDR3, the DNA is TGTGCCAGCAGCCAAACCGGCCCGCAAGAGACCCAGTACTTC.

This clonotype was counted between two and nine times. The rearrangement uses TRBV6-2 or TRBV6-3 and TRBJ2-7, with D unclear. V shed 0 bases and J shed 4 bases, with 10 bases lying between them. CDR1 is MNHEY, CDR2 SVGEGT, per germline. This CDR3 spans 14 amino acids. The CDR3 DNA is TGTGCCAGCAGTTACTCCCGGCAGAGATACGAGCAGTACTTC. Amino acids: CASSYSRQRYEQYF.

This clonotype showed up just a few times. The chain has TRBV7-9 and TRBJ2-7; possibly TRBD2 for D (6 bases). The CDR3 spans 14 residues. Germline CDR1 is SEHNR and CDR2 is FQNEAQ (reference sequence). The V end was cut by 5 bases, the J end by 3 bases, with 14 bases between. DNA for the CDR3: TGTGCCAGCAGCCTTGCGGGACTCGACTACGAGCAGTACTTC. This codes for CASSLAGLDYEQYF.

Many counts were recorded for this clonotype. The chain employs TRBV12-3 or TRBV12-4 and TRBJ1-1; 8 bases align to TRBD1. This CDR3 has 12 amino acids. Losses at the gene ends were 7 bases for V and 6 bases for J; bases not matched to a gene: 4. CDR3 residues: CASTRGLAEAFF. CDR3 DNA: TGTGCCAGCACCAGGGGGCTGGCTGAAGCTTTCTTT.